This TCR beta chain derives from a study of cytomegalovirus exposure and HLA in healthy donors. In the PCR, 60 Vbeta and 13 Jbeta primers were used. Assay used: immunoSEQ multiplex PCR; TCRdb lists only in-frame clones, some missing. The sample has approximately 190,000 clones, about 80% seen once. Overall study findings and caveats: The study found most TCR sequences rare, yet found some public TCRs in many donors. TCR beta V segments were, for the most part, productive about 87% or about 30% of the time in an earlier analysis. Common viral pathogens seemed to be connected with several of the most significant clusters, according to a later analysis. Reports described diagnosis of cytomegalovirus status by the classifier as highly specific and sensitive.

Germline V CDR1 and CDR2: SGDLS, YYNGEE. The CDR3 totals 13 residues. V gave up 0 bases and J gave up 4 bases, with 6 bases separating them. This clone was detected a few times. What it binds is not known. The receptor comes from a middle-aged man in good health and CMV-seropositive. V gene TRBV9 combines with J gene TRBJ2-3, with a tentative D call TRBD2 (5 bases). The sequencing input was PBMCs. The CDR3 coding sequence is TGTGCCAGCAGCGTAGGGACTTCAGATACGCAGTATTTT. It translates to CASSVGTSDTQYF. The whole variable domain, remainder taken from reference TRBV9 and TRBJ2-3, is DSGVTQTPKHLITATGQRVTLRCSPRSGDLSVYWYQQSLDQGLQFLIQYYNGEERAKGNILERFSAQQFPDLHSELNLSSLELGDSALYFCASSVGTSDTQYFGPGTRLTVL.